Given below is one T cell receptor beta chain in context. Its cognate antigen has yet to be identified. The sample holds no much larger clone one base away, and base qualities are not on file. The data belong to a study of tumor-infiltrating lymphocytes in oesophageal squamous cell carcinoma (TCRdb year 2016). The library relied on PCR. Sequencing instrument: Illumina HiSeq 2000. TCRdb passed the public sequencing reads through fastp at Q25 and MiXCR, retaining productive beta sequences. Merged by CDR3 protein, the rows form single entries marked with the most common genes and DNA. A total of about 12,000 distinct CDR3 sequences appear in this sample, 50% to 65% of them only once. About a third of the sample is in the top ten clones. Trimming takes 5 bases off V and 7 bases off J; junction bases not matched to a gene: 11. According to the germline V gene, CDR1 reads KGHSH and CDR2 reads LQKENI. CDR3 length: 15 amino acids, cysteine to phenylalanine. CDR3 DNA is the only sequence kept; it has 45 bases, read in frame from the first base.

The material sequenced was esophageal tumor tissue. Rearrangement joined TRBV18 to TRBJ1-3, with 7 middle bases fitting TRBD1. The TCR was taken from a female donor with esophageal squamous cell carcinoma. The nucleotide sequence is TGTGCCAGCTCAACGACAGGGTCACCTTACAACACCATATATTTT. Translated, it gives CASSTTGSPYNTIYF.